A single sample gave rise to the 32 T cell receptor beta chains below, sequenced in a study of T cells in Graves' hyperthyroidism and ophthalmopathy (dated by TCRdb to about 2019). Libraries were constructed by multiplex PCR. The instrument was an Illumina HiSeq 2000. TCR beta CDR3 regions were amplified from RNA transcripts. A first-round RT-PCR of the TCR CDR3 used the HTBI primer set with the Qiagen OneStep RT-PCR kit. TCRdb's own reprocessing of the public reads used fastp at Q25 and MiXCR and kept productive beta chains. CDR3 protein duplicates are merged, each entry listing the most common genes and DNA. Across this sample there are roughly 600,000 distinct CDR3 sequences, with about 14% seen only once. The ten largest clones represent around an eighth of the sample. Sequenced: blood. Receptors originate from a woman between 45 and 65 years old with Graves' ophthalmopathy.

This clonotype was counted between two and nine times. This chain connects TRBV7-2 to TRBJ1-1; TRBD1 agrees at 8 bases. Trimming cost V 6 bases and J 5 bases; bases outside gene matches: 8. The CDR3 loop spans 14 amino acids. From germline, CDR1 is SGHTA and CDR2 FQGNSA. The CDR3 bases are TGTGCCAGCAGACCCGACAGGGGCGGTACTGAAGCTTTCTTT. As protein: CASRPDRGGTEAFF.

This clonotype was counted at least ten times. CDR3 protein: CASTRPSGRYNEQFF. DNA of the CDR3: TGTGCCAGCACCCGACCTAGCGGGCGTTACAATGAGCAGTTCTTC. This chain links TRBV7-2 with TRBJ2-1, with 8 bases aligning to TRBD2. CDR3 length: 15 residues. Trimming at V came to 7 bases and at J to 4 bases, leaving 9 bases not matched to a gene. Germline CDR1 SGHTA, CDR2 FQGNSA.

This rearrangement joins TRBV6-2 or TRBV6-3 to TRBJ2-3; TRBD2 agrees at 14 bases. Germline lookup yields CDR1 MNHEY and CDR2 SVGEGT. V lost 2 bases and J lost 4; bases outside the gene matches: 2. The CDR3 has 16 amino acids. The CDR3: CASSYGTSGSPDTQYF. Written as DNA, the CDR3 is TGTGCCAGCAGTTACGGGACTAGCGGGAGTCCAGATACGCAGTATTTT.

This clonotype came up many times. V usage is TRBV7-8 and J usage is TRBJ2-1; D assignment may be TRBD1 or TRBD2 (5 bases each). From germline, CDR1 is SGHVS and CDR2 FQNEAQ. Trimming left V 0 bases short and J 6 bases short, with 18 bases between. The CDR3 has 17 amino acids. CDR3: CASSLARIGTKLNEQFF. DNA of the CDR3: TGTGCCAGCAGCTTAGCGAGGATCGGGACCAAACTCAATGAGCAGTTCTTC.

This clonotype was observed at least ten times. The chain carries TRBV24-1 and TRBJ2-1; 7 nucleotides agree with TRBD1. Looked up from germline, CDR1 is KGHDR and CDR2 is SFDVKD. Losses at the gene ends were 5 bases for V and 4 bases for J; bases not matched to a gene: 7. The CDR3 is 15 residues long. The chain's CDR3 is CATSGSGTAYNEQFF. The CDR3, as DNA: TGTGCCACCAGTGGGTCCGGGACAGCTTACAATGAGCAGTTCTTC.

Only a few counts were recorded for this clonotype. The gene calls are TRBV4-2 and TRBJ2-1, with 8 bases matching TRBD2. CDR3 size: 19 residues. The V gene's germline CDR1 is LGHNA and CDR2 YNFKEQ. V gave up 0 bases and J gave up 7 bases; unmatched junction bases: 17. The CDR3 DNA is TGTGCCAGCAGCCAAGATAGAGAGCGGTGGGGACTAGTTAATAATGAGCAGTTCTTC. Translation: CASSQDRERWGLVNNEQFF.

This chain links TRBV6-1 with TRBJ2-2; D uncertain. Germline V CDR1 and CDR2: MNHNS, SASEGT. There are 10 residues in the CDR3. Trimming stripped 11 bases from V and 3 bases from J, with 4 bases between. CDR3 sequence: CAVDTGELFF. For the CDR3, the DNA is TGTGCCGTCGACACCGGGGAGCTGTTTTTT.

This clonotype was seen at least ten times. The rearrangement links TRBV7-3 to TRBJ2-2; tentatively, D is TRBD1 (5 bases). Trimming pared 2 bases from V and 6 bases from J, leaving 10 bases between. CDR3 length equals 14 residues. CDR1 is SGHTA, CDR2 FQGTGA, per germline. Written as DNA, the CDR3 is TGTGCCAGCAGCTTAGGGGCCGGAGCCGGGGAGCTGTTTTTT. Translating gives CASSLGAGAGELFF.

The chain employs TRBV5-1 and TRBJ2-2; 7 nucleotides line up with TRBD1. V lost 7 bases to trimming and J lost 6 bases; unmatched junction nucleotides: 9. In germline, CDR1 is SGHRS, CDR2 YFSETQ. CDR3 length: 14 residues. Written as DNA, the CDR3 is TGCGCCAGCGTGGGACAGTTTAACGCCGGGGAGCTGTTTTTT. It specifies CASVGQFNAGELFF.

Points on this clonotype: A much larger clone lies one base from this, so it may be a read error. The gene calls are TRBV30 and TRBJ2-3; D is uncertain. V shed 0 bases and J shed 0 bases, with 13 bases lying between them. Germline loops: CDR1 GTSNPN, CDR2 SVGIG (reference sequence). This CDR3 contains 16 residues. CDR3 residues: CAWSVPGHPSTDTQYF. The CDR3, as DNA: TGTGCCTGGAGTGTTCCAGGCCACCCGAGCACAGATACGCAGTATTTT.

This clonotype was seen more than once but under ten times. The J gene is TRBJ2-5, the V gene TRBV5-8, with D perhaps matching TRBD2 (5 bases). The CDR3 contains 14 residues. V lost 0 bases, J lost 5 bases, and 11 bases lay in between. Germline-derived CDR1 and CDR2 are SGHTS and YDEGEE. This CDR3 is CASSLEAGDETQYF. The CDR3 DNA reads TGTGCCAGCAGCTTGGAAGCCGGGGATGAGACCCAGTACTTC.

This clonotype came up many times. This chain connects TRBV5-1 to TRBJ2-3, with 8 bases fitting TRBD2. This CDR3 comprises 16 residues. After removal of 2 bases from V and 1 base from J, the junction contained 6 bases not matched to a gene. In germline, CDR1 is SGHRS, CDR2 YFSETQ. CDR3 in DNA: TGCGCCAGCAGCTTAAGCGGGAGCGGTGGCACAGATACGCAGTATTTT. Its translation: CASSLSGSGGTDTQYF. The full variable domain, with the rest looked up from reference TRBV5-1 and TRBJ2-3, is KAGVTQTPRYLIKTRGQQVTLSCSPISGHRSVSWYQQTPGQGLQFLFEYFSETQRNKGNFPGRFSGRQFSNSRSEMNVSTLELGDSALYLCASSLSGSGGTDTQYFGPGTRLTVL.

For this clonotype: This may be a read error: a much more frequent sequence differs by one nucleotide. The chain joins TRBV15 to TRBJ2-2; D is undetermined. The germline gives CDR1 LNHNV, CDR2 YYDKDF (reference sequence). Trimming stripped 1 base from V and 3 bases from J, with 9 bases between. CDR3 length: 15 residues. Here the CDR3 reads CATSRGQAYTGELFF. The DNA for the CDR3 is TGTGCCACCAGCAGAGGTCAGGCGTACACCGGGGAGCTGTTTTTT.

A note on this clonotype: This likely comes from a read error, as the CDR3 has no conserved phenylalanine or tryptophan at its end. This chain uses TRBV19 with TRBJ2-5, with 7 bases that match TRBD1. The CDR3 totals 14 residues. Trimming at V came to 4 bases and at J to 2 bases, leaving 4 bases not matched to a gene. Germline values: CDR1 LNHDA, CDR2 SQIVND (reference sequence). CDR3 nucleotide sequence: TGTGCCAGTAGTAATTGGACAGGTCAAGAGACCCAGTACCTC. Translation gives CASSNWTGQETQYL.

This clonotype showed up many times. The V gene is TRBV6-2 or TRBV6-3, the J gene TRBJ2-7; no clear D gene. This CDR3 is built from 16 residues. Trimming stripped 0 bases from V and 3 bases from J, with 15 bases between. Germline V lookup: CDR1 MNHEY, CDR2 SVGEGT. CDR3 in amino acids: CASSYSSNPLYYEQYF. CDR3 in DNA: TGTGCCAGCAGTTACTCGAGTAATCCACTGTACTACGAGCAGTACTTC.

This clonotype was detected only a few times. The chain is built from TRBV10-3 and TRBJ2-1; TRBD1 is a possible D gene (5 bases). Germline V gene sequence: CDR1 ENHRY, CDR2 SYGVKD. Deletions cut 2 bases from V and 6 bases from J, with 17 bases between. This CDR3 has 16 residues. This CDR3 is CAISEVQDPYGNEQFF. The CDR3 nucleotides read TGTGCCATCAGTGAGGTACAGGACCCCTATGGCAATGAGCAGTTCTTC.

This clonotype was recorded at least ten times. The rearrangement links TRBV20-1 to TRBJ2-7, with no clear D. Between the trimmed V and J ends, which lost 2 bases and 5 bases, there was a span of 13 bases. The V gene's germline CDR1 is DFQATT and CDR2 SNEGSKA (reference sequence). CDR3 length: 13 residues. The CDR3 nucleotides read TGCAGTGCTAGAACCAGCGCCCAGGACGAGCAGTACTTC. It translates to CSARTSAQDEQYF.

The V call is TRBV6-2 or TRBV6-3, the J call TRBJ2-5; D gene ambiguous. Germline V CDR1 and CDR2: MNHEY, SVGEGT. Trimming stripped 5 bases from V and 5 bases from J, with 9 bases between. The CDR3 spans 12 residues. The CDR3 nucleotides are TGTGCCAGCAGTACCCATCTCGAGACCCAGTACTTC. Translating gives CASSTHLETQYF.

This clonotype was observed a few times. The rearrangement uses TRBV6-1 and TRBJ1-1, with D unresolved. Germline V gene lookup returns CDR1 MNHNS and CDR2 SASEGT. Trimming stripped 3 bases from V and 2 bases from J, with 10 bases between. CDR3 length: 14 residues. CDR3 sequence (DNA): TGTGCCAGCAGTGAGGAGACCGCCAACACTGAAGCTTTCTTT. Its protein product is CASSEETANTEAFF.

This clonotype was seen a few times. A much larger clone differs by one base, so this may be a read error. The rearrangement links TRBV28 to TRBJ2-5, with 11 bases identical to TRBD1. The CDR3 is 16 residues long. The trim removed 6 bases at V and 2 bases at J, leaving 8 bases unmatched. Per germline, CDR1 MDHEN and CDR2 SYDVKM. The DNA for the CDR3 is TGTGCCAGCAGGTTTGTCGGGACAGGGGGACAAGAGACCCAGTACTTC. Translation gives CASRFVGTGGQETQYF.

This clonotype was found many times. The chain has TRBV15 and TRBJ2-1; TRBD2 agrees at 10 bases. The length of the CDR3 is 15 residues. Germline trimming cut 3 bases from V and 5 bases from J; bases unmatched to any gene: 4. Looked up from germline, CDR1 is LNHNV and CDR2 is YYDKDF (reference sequence). CDR3 region: CATSSGTSAHNEQFF. As DNA, the CDR3 is TGTGCCACCAGCAGCGGGACTAGCGCTCACAATGAGCAGTTCTTC.

This clonotype has ten or more counts. The V and J genes are TRBV24-1 and TRBJ2-5; D is possibly TRBD1 (6 bases). The germline CDR1 and CDR2 sequences are KGHDR and SFDVKD. With 2 bases removed from V and 3 bases from J, the gap between germline ends came to 12 bases. This CDR3 spans 15 amino acids. The CDR3 sequence is CATSDSPGTKETQYF. The CDR3 nucleotides read TGTGCCACCAGTGATTCGCCCGGGACAAAAGAGACCCAGTACTTC.

The chain recombines TRBV7-9 with TRBJ2-1; unclear D gene. Germline-derived CDR1 and CDR2 are SEHNR and FQNEAQ (reference sequence). The CDR3 is made up of 12 amino acids. V dropped 6 bases and J dropped 6 bases, with 9 bases sitting between them. The CDR3 DNA sequence: TGTGCCAGCAGATATGGGCTCAATGAGCAGTTCTTC. Translation gives CASRYGLNEQFF.

This clonotype was counted at least ten times. The genes are TRBV20-1 and TRBJ2-5; TRBD1 or TRBD2 may be the D gene (5 bases each). CDR3 length: 15 residues. In germline, CDR1 is DFQATT, CDR2 SNEGSKA (reference sequence). V lost 3 bases, J lost 0 bases, and 14 bases lay in between. The CDR3 here is CSARKPGPNQETQYF. CDR3 sequence (DNA): TGCAGTGCTAGGAAGCCGGGACCCAACCAAGAGACCCAGTACTTC.

This clonotype was observed at least ten times. The chain has TRBV18 and TRBJ2-1, with 8 bases matching TRBD2. The V and J ends lost 0 bases and 8 bases, in that order; junction bases with no gene match: 3. The CDR3 is 14 amino acids. Germline CDR1 reads KGHSH; CDR2 reads LQKENI. In DNA, the CDR3 is TGTGCCAGCTCACCACCTAGCGGGATCGATGAGCAGTTCTTC. Its translation is CASSPPSGIDEQFF.

The rearrangement uses TRBV6-5 and TRBJ1-4; D remains ambiguous. This CDR3 comprises 15 residues. The germline V and J ends were trimmed by 2 bases and 4 bases, with 11 bases remaining between them. Germline-derived CDR1 and CDR2 are MNHEY and SVGAGI. CDR3 bases: TGTGCCAGCAGTTACAGCGCGGCCCTTAATGAAAAACTGTTTTTT. Translated: CASSYSAALNEKLFF.

This clonotype was seen at least ten times. The rearrangement links TRBV29-1 to TRBJ1-3, with TRBD1 identical over 9 bases. After removal of 5 bases from V and 0 bases from J, the junction contained 5 bases not matched to a gene. The germline gives CDR1 SQVTM, CDR2 ANQGSEA. This CDR3 has 15 residues. CDR3 nucleotides: TGCAGCGTTTCAGGGACAGGGCACTCTGGAAACACCATATATTTT. Amino acids: CSVSGTGHSGNTIYF.

This clonotype was counted only a few times. V is TRBV6-1 and J is TRBJ2-7; 7 bases agree with TRBD1. The CDR3 has 13 amino acids. Germline V gene sequence: CDR1 MNHNS, CDR2 SASEGT. The junction had 8 bases not matched to a gene; V was cut back by 5 bases and J by 7 bases. The CDR3 bases are TGTGCCAGCAGTCAACAGGGGATGAGGGAGCAGTACTTC. Translation: CASSQQGMREQYF.

The CDR3 DNA is TGTGCCAGTAGTATGGTCGCCCCCATGCAGCCCCAGCATTTT. This codes for CASSMVAPMQPQHF. This chain links TRBV19 with TRBJ1-5; D is ambiguous. CDR3 length: 14 amino acids. Germline CDR1 LNHDA, CDR2 SQIVND (reference sequence). V was pared by 3 bases and J by 7 bases, with 13 bases between.

J is TRBJ2-2 and V is TRBV4-1; no clear D. Germline-derived CDR1 and CDR2 are MGHRA and YSYEKL. The CDR3 has 19 residues. Trimming took off 4 bases at V and 0 bases at J, with 21 bases between the two ends. CDR3 in amino acids: CASSPQAALGIANTGELFF. CDR3 DNA: TGCGCCAGCAGCCCGCAAGCAGCGTTAGGAATTGCGAACACCGGGGAGCTGTTTTTT.

A remark on this clonotype: A much larger clone differs from this one at a single base, so this may be a read error. This chain joins TRBV7-3 and TRBJ1-2; TRBD1 matches 7 bases. This CDR3 spans 16 amino acids. Germline CDR1 and CDR2: SGHTA and FQGTGA. The J segment lost 7 bases and the V segment lost 1 base, leaving 12 bases of the junction unmatched. CDR3 DNA sequence: TGTGCCAGCAGCTTAAATCCCCGGGACAGTAGAGCTGGCTACACCTTC. Its protein product is CASSLNPRDSRAGYTF.

This clonotype showed up many times. V usage is TRBV12-3 or TRBV12-4 and J usage is TRBJ1-1; TRBD1 matches at 7 bases. The CDR3 contains 13 residues. V shed 7 bases and J 10 bases; nucleotides not matched to a gene: 12. The CDR3 DNA follows: TGTGCCAGCACCGCCCGCCCAGGGGGAACAGCTTTCTTT. The encoded protein is CASTARPGGTAFF.